A single sample gave rise to the 20 T cell receptor beta chains below, sequenced in a study of cytomegalovirus exposure and HLA in healthy donors. PCR involved 60 Vbeta and 13 Jbeta primers. Sequenced by immunoSEQ multiplex PCR; TCRdb stores in-frame clones only, minus some. The data hold some 95,000 clones, with 77% observed a single time. Sequenced: PBMCs. All receptors derive from a man aged 45 to 65 in good health and CMV-seropositive.

This clone was counted a single time. CDR3 DNA: TGTGCCAGCAGCTTAGGGACTAGCGGGGGGGATGAGCAGTTCTTC. Its translation: CASSLGTSGGDEQFF. This chain connects TRBV7-8 to TRBJ2-1; 15 bases line up with TRBD2. The CDR3 sequence is 15 residues long. V lost 1 base and J lost 8; bases outside the gene matches: 0. Germline CDR1 SGHVS, CDR2 FQNEAQ.

The V gene is TRBV28, the J gene TRBJ2-7; D possibly corresponds to TRBD1 (5 bases). This CDR3 contains 11 residues. Germline values: CDR1 MDHEN, CDR2 SYDVKM. V lost 7 bases to trimming and J lost 1 base, with 5 bases between them. The CDR3 loop reads CASTGSYEQYF. The CDR3 DNA reads as TGTGCCAGCACAGGGTCCTACGAGCAGTACTTC.

This clone showed up just a few times. The chain is built from TRBV5-6 and TRBJ2-7, with D unclear. The CDR3 is 12 residues long. The V gene lost 3 bases and the J gene lost 3 bases, with 7 bases spanning the gap. Germline values: CDR1 SGHDT, CDR2 YYEEEE. The DNA of the CDR3 is TGTGCCAGCAGCTCCGAGGTCTACGAGCAGTACTTC. It translates to CASSSEVYEQYF. Full variable domain (missing parts from reference TRBV5-6 and TRBJ2-7): DAGVTQSPTHLIKTRGQQVTLRCSPKSGHDTVSWYQQALGQGPQFIFQYYEEEERQRGNFPDRFSGHQFPNYSSELNVNALLLGDSALYLCASSSEVYEQYFGPGTRLTVT.

The chain has TRBV5-1 and TRBJ2-7, with unresolved D. Trimming left V 0 bases short and J 0 bases short, with 7 bases between. From germline, CDR1 is SGHRS and CDR2 YFSETQ. There are 14 residues in the CDR3. CDR3 coding DNA: TGCGCCAGCAGCTTGGCCCTCAGCTCCTACGAGCAGTACTTC. Translated, it gives CASSLALSSYEQYF.

This rearrangement joins TRBV7-9 to TRBJ1-2, with D uncertain. From germline, CDR1 is SEHNR and CDR2 FQNEAQ (reference sequence). V lost 3 bases to trimming and J lost 2 bases, with 10 bases between them. The CDR3 runs to 14 residues. Here the CDR3 reads CASSLGNSNYGYTF. The CDR3 DNA is TGTGCCAGCAGCTTGGGCAACTCAAACTATGGCTACACCTTC.

This clone was detected a few times. The genes are TRBV30 and TRBJ2-3, with D perhaps TRBD2 (6 bases). The CDR3 loop spans 14 amino acids. V was trimmed by 2 bases and J by 2 bases, leaving 11 bases between them. CDR1 is GTSNPN and CDR2 is SVGIG in the germline V gene (reference sequence). The CDR3 loop reads CAWSLAGYTDTQYF. DNA for the CDR3: TGTGCCTGGAGTCTGGCGGGGTACACAGATACGCAGTATTTT. Drawing the rest from reference TRBV30 and TRBJ2-3, the complete variable domain is SQTIHQWPATLVQPVGSPLSLECTVEGTSNPNLYWYRQAAGRGLQLLFYSVGIGQISSEVPQNLSASRPQDRQFILSSKKLLLSDSGFYLCAWSLAGYTDTQYFGPGTRLTVL.

The genes are TRBV2 and TRBJ2-7, with a possible D match to TRBD1 (6 bases). This CDR3 is built from 12 residues. Germline V gives CDR1 SNHLY, CDR2 FYNNEI. V lost 4 bases to trimming and J lost 4 bases, with 8 bases between them. CDR3 coding DNA: TGTGCCAGCAGTGGACAGGAGTACGAGCAGTACTTC. The encoded protein is CASSGQEYEQYF.

This rearrangement joins TRBV6-5 to TRBJ1-5; a possible D gene is TRBD1 (6 bases). The CDR3 spans 14 residues. Germline V CDR1 and CDR2: MNHEY, SVGAGI. Between the trimmed V and J ends, which lost 5 bases and 8 bases, there was a span of 16 bases. The CDR3 spells CASSQTQGTEPQHF. The CDR3 DNA sequence: TGTGCCAGCAGTCAAACACAGGGAACTGAGCCCCAGCATTTT.

V is TRBV5-8 and J is TRBJ2-5, with D perhaps TRBD1 (6 bases). Germline V CDR1 and CDR2: SGHTS, YDEGEE. The V and J ends lost 4 bases and 2 bases respectively, with 9 bases between them. This CDR3 has 13 residues. This CDR3 reads CASSVGQQETQYF. The CDR3 bases are TGTGCCAGCAGCGTGGGACAACAAGAGACCCAGTACTTC.

The chain joins TRBV29-1 to TRBJ2-5, with 8 bases that match TRBD1. The ends lost 7 bases at V and 1 base at J; junction bases unmatched: 8. This CDR3 contains 14 residues. Germline V gives CDR1 SQVTM, CDR2 ANQGSEA. The DNA of the CDR3 is TGCAGCGCCACGCAGGGGGCTGGCCAAGAGACCCAGTACTTC. Encoded protein: CSATQGAGQETQYF.

There are a few counts of this clone. This chain uses TRBV28 with TRBJ1-3; D gene uncertain. CDR1 is MDHEN, CDR2 SYDVKM, per germline. This CDR3 comprises 12 residues. V lost 5 bases, J lost 9 bases, and 11 bases lay in between. CDR3: CASSHREGTIYF. DNA of the CDR3: TGTGCCAGCAGTCATCGGGAGGGCACCATATATTTT.

The rearrangement uses TRBV6-5 and TRBJ1-2, with 9 bases matching TRBD1. J was trimmed by 4 bases and V by 2 bases; bases with no gene match: 2. The CDR3 covers 14 residues. Germline CDR1 is MNHEY and CDR2 is SVGAGI. CDR3 loop: CASSYGTGSYGYTF. The DNA of the CDR3 is TGTGCCAGCAGTTACGGGACAGGGAGCTATGGCTACACCTTC.

This chain uses TRBV13 with TRBJ2-7; D is unclear. This CDR3 is built from 13 residues. Germline CDR1 is PRHDT and CDR2 is FYEKMQ (reference sequence). With 5 bases removed from V and 0 bases from J, the gap between germline ends came to 8 bases. In DNA, the CDR3 is TGTGCCAGCAGCGCCTCGAGCTCCTACGAGCAGTACTTC. Its translation: CASSASSSYEQYF.

The count of this clone is one. The genes are TRBV13 and TRBJ2-6; TRBD2 agrees at 7 bases. Trimming cost V 5 bases and J 0 bases; bases outside gene matches: 16. Germline V gene data show CDR1 as PRHDT and CDR2 as FYEKMQ (reference sequence). The CDR3 runs to 20 residues. The CDR3 region is CASSALTGTMNLSGANVLTF. CDR3 nucleotide sequence: TGTGCCAGCAGCGCACTTACCGGGACTATGAATCTCTCTGGGGCCAACGTCCTGACTTTC.

The chain couples TRBV7-9 to TRBJ1-2; the D is unclear. The CDR3 totals 14 residues. Germline lookup yields CDR1 SEHNR and CDR2 FQNEAQ (reference sequence). Deletions cut 5 bases from V and 4 bases from J, with 14 bases between. CDR3 coding DNA: TGTGCCAGCAGCCTCAGACACATTCTCTATGGCTACACCTTC. It translates to CASSLRHILYGYTF.

The chain recombines TRBV28 with TRBJ2-7, with TRBD1 identical over 8 bases. The CDR3 sequence is 14 residues long. The germline CDR1 and CDR2 sequences are MDHEN and SYDVKM. Germline trimming cut 6 bases from V and 0 bases from J; bases unmatched to any gene: 4. CDR3 coding DNA: TGTGCCAGCAGGCGACAGGGGCTCTCCTACGAGCAGTACTTC. Translating gives CASRRQGLSYEQYF.

Concerning this clone itself: This CDR3 is also generated by other DNA sequences in the sample. V is TRBV5-6 and J is TRBJ2-4; D is perhaps TRBD2 (6 bases). Germline loops: CDR1 SGHDT, CDR2 YYEEEE. This CDR3 comprises 14 residues. Deletions cut 1 base from V and 4 bases from J, with 9 bases between. CDR3 sequence: CASSLLRGKNIQYF. Here the CDR3 DNA reads TGTGCCAGCAGCTTGTTACGGGGGAAAAACATTCAGTACTTC.

The V gene is TRBV15, the J gene TRBJ1-2; a weak D match, TRBD1 (5 bases). Germline values: CDR1 LNHNV, CDR2 YYDKDF (reference sequence). V lost 5 bases and J 5 bases, leaving 12 bases between the germline ends. This CDR3 comprises 13 residues. CDR3 nucleotides: TGTGCCACCAGCTCCAGGGTTTTTTATGGCTACACCTTC. It translates to CATSSRVFYGYTF.

The chain links TRBV25-1 to TRBJ2-5; possible D gene TRBD1, 6 bases. Germline lookup yields CDR1 MGHDK and CDR2 SYGVNS. V lost 3 bases, J lost 4 bases, and 9 bases lay in between. There are 13 residues in the CDR3. Written as DNA, the CDR3 is TGTGCCAGCAGTGAGGGGGCTCCAGAGACCCAGTACTTC. Its protein is CASSEGAPETQYF.

In nucleotides, the CDR3 is TGTGCCAGCAGCTACAGGGGGGGCGCCTCCTACAATGAGCAGTTCTTC. This gives the protein CASSYRGGASYNEQFF. The rearrangement joins TRBV6-5 to TRBJ2-1, with TRBD1 as a possible D gene (8 bases). Germline V CDR1 and CDR2: MNHEY, SVGAGI. V lost 6 bases, J lost 0 bases, and 15 bases lay in between. The CDR3 contains 16 residues.